This entry lists 27 T cell receptor beta chains sequenced from one sample in a study of blood T cell repertoires in COVID-19. Profiling relied on immunoSEQ multiplex PCR, and the TCRdb table lists in-frame clones only, not all of them. The repertoire holds 110,000 to 150,000 clones, with just under 85% as singletons. The specimen sequenced was PBMCs or T cells enriched from blood (not recorded which). The receptors originated from a woman aged 40 to 50 who had recovered from COVID-19.

This chain joins TRBV6-2 or TRBV6-3 and TRBJ1-3; D may be TRBD1 (5 bases). V was pared by 6 bases and J by 4 bases, with 10 bases between. CDR1 MNHEY and CDR2 SVGEGT come from the germline V gene. The CDR3 extends over 13 amino acids. The CDR3 is CASSSDIGNTIYF. The CDR3 DNA reads TGTGCCAGCAGCTCGGACATCGGAAACACCATATATTTT.

This chain joins TRBV4-2 and TRBJ1-2; the D gene is possibly TRBD1 (6 bases). Germline lookup yields CDR1 LGHNA and CDR2 YNFKEQ. There are 17 residues in the CDR3. Trimming shortened V by 0 bases and J by 6 bases, and 20 bases separated the two germline ends. CDR3 sequence reads: CASSQDWNRVKENGYTF. The CDR3 nucleotides are TGTGCCAGCAGCCAAGATTGGAACAGGGTAAAGGAGAATGGCTACACCTTC.

The V and J genes are TRBV2 and TRBJ1-1, with a possible D match to TRBD1 (6 bases). The length of the CDR3 is 14 residues. V was shortened by 8 bases and J by 0 bases, with 13 bases between the two germline ends. Germline V gene sequence: CDR1 SNHLY, CDR2 FYNNEI. CDR3 sequence reads: CASSWTALNTEAFF. CDR3 nucleotides: TGTGCCAGCTCATGGACAGCCCTGAACACTGAAGCTTTCTTT.

V gene TRBV13 combines with J gene TRBJ2-5; 12 nucleotides align to TRBD2. With V trimmed by 0 bases and J by 3 bases, 2 bases remained unmatched. Per germline, CDR1 PRHDT and CDR2 FYEKMQ (reference sequence). The CDR3 covers 16 residues. DNA for the CDR3: TGTGCCAGCAGCTTAGGCCCTAGCGGGGGGGAAGAGACCCAGTACTTC. The encoded protein is CASSLGPSGGEETQYF.

The chain employs TRBV19 and TRBJ2-1, with 11 positions matching TRBD2. This CDR3 has 18 amino acids. J lost 5 bases, V lost 2 bases, and 11 bases had no gene match. The germline CDR1 and CDR2 sequences are LNHDA and SQIVND (reference sequence). In DNA form, the CDR3 reads TGTGCCAGTAGTATAACCCCCCTCATAGCGGGAGGGGACAATGAGCAGTTCTTC. Its protein is CASSITPLIAGGDNEQFF.

The chain is built from TRBV25-1 and TRBJ1-2; D is possibly TRBD1 (6 bases). This CDR3 spans 15 amino acids. Germline-derived CDR1 and CDR2 are MGHDK and SYGVNS. V was clipped by 0 bases and J by 4 bases, with 12 bases between them. The DNA of the CDR3 is TGTGCCAGCAGTGAATATGGACAGTCCTTCTATGGCTACACCTTC. This sequence encodes CASSEYGQSFYGYTF.

V and J are TRBV7-9 and TRBJ2-2; 12 positions match TRBD2. Germline V gene lookup returns CDR1 SEHNR and CDR2 FQNEAQ (reference sequence). The ends lost 1 base at V and 6 bases at J; junction bases unmatched: 3. This CDR3 spans 16 amino acids. This CDR3 is CASSLGLAGDPGELFF. CDR3 sequence (DNA): TGTGCCAGCAGCTTAGGACTAGCGGGAGATCCCGGGGAGCTGTTTTTT.

This chain's CDR3 is CSAGTGNTGELFF. CDR3 DNA: TGCAGCGCAGGGACTGGTAACACCGGGGAGCTGTTTTTT. The chain is built from TRBV29-1 and TRBJ2-2; D possibly corresponds to TRBD2 (6 bases). This CDR3 is 13 amino acids long. Trimming cost V 7 bases and J 2 bases, with 11 bases left between them. Germline values: CDR1 SQVTM, CDR2 ANQGSEA.

V is TRBV15 and J is TRBJ2-2; 7 nucleotides agree with TRBD1. CDR1 and CDR2 from the germline V gene are LNHNV and YYDKDF (reference sequence). There are 14 residues in the CDR3. V lost 7 bases and J lost 1; bases outside the gene matches: 3. This CDR3 reads CATKQGENTGELFF. As DNA, the CDR3 is TGTGCCACCAAGCAGGGGGAGAACACCGGGGAGCTGTTTTTT.

The V and J genes are TRBV19 and TRBJ1-1; 7 positions agree with TRBD1. In germline, CDR1 is LNHDA, CDR2 SQIVND (reference sequence). The CDR3 covers 14 residues. V gave up 1 base and J gave up 3 bases; unmatched junction bases: 2. In DNA form, the CDR3 reads TGTGCCAGTAGTATAGTTACAGGGGACACTGAAGCTTTCTTT. Translated, it gives CASSIVTGDTEAFF.

This clone was picked up many times. This chain links TRBV5-6 with TRBJ1-2; 9 bases match TRBD1. The CDR3 runs 15 residues. CDR1 SGHDT and CDR2 YYEEEE come from the germline V gene. V was clipped by 4 bases and J by 8 bases; unmatched bases: 12. CDR3 DNA: TGTGCCAGCAGCCCAGAAGGGACAGGGCGGTTGGGCTACACCTTC. Its translation is CASSPEGTGRLGYTF.

The chain couples TRBV6-6 to TRBJ1-2; no reliable D call. CDR3 length: 14 residues. In germline, CDR1 is MNHNY, CDR2 SVGAGI (reference sequence). V was pared by 2 bases and J by 3 bases, with 10 bases between. Written as DNA, the CDR3 is TGTGCCAGCAGTTACGGCACCTCAGACTATGGCTACACCTTC. Amino acid sequence: CASSYGTSDYGYTF.

The CDR3 is CASSTSGGIDEQYF. CDR3 nucleotides: TGTGCCAGCAGCACTAGCGGGGGGATCGACGAGCAGTACTTC. The V gene is TRBV7-6, the J gene TRBJ2-7, with 12 nucleotides matching TRBD2. Germline V gene sequence: CDR1 SGHVS, CDR2 FNYEAQ. Losses at the gene ends were 5 bases for V and 5 bases for J; bases not matched to a gene: 4. CDR3 length: 14 residues.

This clone was seen more than once but under ten times. The V call is TRBV6-1, the J call TRBJ1-5, with D uncertain. In germline, CDR1 is MNHNS, CDR2 SASEGT. CDR3 length: 15 amino acids. Trimming took 2 bases from V and 3 from J, leaving 11 bases between them. The DNA of the CDR3 is TGTGCCAGCAGTGAAATCGGGGTGAACAATCAGCCCCAGCATTTT. This encodes CASSEIGVNNQPQHF.

The CDR3 loop is CASSFSGTNNQPQHF. The CDR3 region has the DNA TGTGCCAGCAGCTTTTCCGGGACAAATAATCAGCCCCAGCATTTT. This chain uses TRBV11-2 with TRBJ1-5; D perhaps matches TRBD1 (6 bases). This CDR3 is 15 amino acids long. In germline, CDR1 is SGHAT, CDR2 FQNNGV. The V end was cut by 3 bases, the J end by 4 bases, with 13 bases between.

The rearrangement joins TRBV7-6 to TRBJ2-7; the D is unclear. Germline assignment: CDR1 SGHVS and CDR2 FNYEAQ. The CDR3 totals 15 residues. The ends were cut back, 2 bases at V and 0 bases at J, with 11 bases in the middle. CDR3 sequence: CASSLSPTVSYEQYF. DNA for the CDR3: TGTGCCAGCAGCTTATCTCCTACTGTCTCCTACGAGCAGTACTTC.

V is TRBV29-1 and J is TRBJ1-3, with a possible D match to TRBD1 (5 bases). Per the germline V gene, CDR1 is SQVTM and CDR2 is ANQGSEA. The ends were cut back, 6 bases at V and 2 bases at J, with 11 bases in the middle. This CDR3 has 13 amino acids. CDR3 protein: CSVVGEAGNTIYF. DNA of the CDR3: TGCAGCGTAGTAGGGGAAGCTGGAAACACCATATATTTT.

The chain recombines TRBV13 with TRBJ2-7; D might be TRBD2 (6 bases). V lost 0 bases and J 3 bases, leaving 6 bases between the germline ends. The CDR3 covers 13 residues. CDR1 is PRHDT, CDR2 FYEKMQ, per germline (reference sequence). The CDR3 coding sequence is TGTGCCAGCAGCTTAGGGCGGGACTACGAGCAGTACTTC. Its translation: CASSLGRDYEQYF.

The rearrangement links TRBV5-4 to TRBJ2-7; 10 bases line up with TRBD2. From germline, CDR1 is SGHNT and CDR2 YYREEE (reference sequence). V was pared by 1 base and J by 7 bases, with 8 bases of the junction left unmatched. The CDR3 sequence is 15 residues long. CDR3 DNA sequence: TGTGCCAGCAGCTTGAAGAGCGGGAGGGCAGTAGAGCAGTACTTC. It is translated as CASSLKSGRAVEQYF.

The rearrangement uses TRBV13 and TRBJ2-1, with a tentative D call TRBD2 (5 bases). Germline V gene sequence: CDR1 PRHDT, CDR2 FYEKMQ (reference sequence). The CDR3 length is 14 residues. The germline V and J ends were trimmed by 8 bases and 0 bases, with 11 bases remaining between them. The CDR3 spells CASPNRDSYNEQFF. DNA for the CDR3: TGTGCCAGCCCAAACCGGGACTCCTACAATGAGCAGTTCTTC.

CDR3 sequence: CASSEGWQANEQYF. CDR3 nucleotide sequence: TGTGCCAGCAGTGAAGGGTGGCAAGCGAACGAGCAGTACTTC. This rearrangement joins TRBV2 to TRBJ2-7, with D hard to call. Trimming left V 1 base short and J 5 bases short, with 12 bases between. Per the germline V gene, CDR1 is SNHLY and CDR2 is FYNNEI. CDR3 length: 14 amino acids. The full variable domain, with the rest looked up from reference TRBV2 and TRBJ2-7, is EPEVTQTPSHQVTQMGQEVILRCVPISNHLYFYWYRQILGQKVEFLVSFYNNEISEKSEIFDDQFSVERPDGSNFTLKIRSTKLEDSAMYFCASSEGWQANEQYFGPGTRLTVT.

V usage is TRBV4-1 and J usage is TRBJ1-1; 10 positions agree with TRBD1. Germline V gene data show CDR1 as MGHRA and CDR2 as YSYEKL. J was trimmed by 4 bases and V by 2 bases; bases with no gene match: 4. There are 15 residues in the CDR3. The CDR3 reads CASSQRGQGITEAFF. The CDR3 DNA reads as TGCGCCAGCAGCCAAAGGGGACAGGGGATCACTGAAGCTTTCTTT.

V and J are TRBV7-8 and TRBJ2-5, with a weak D call TRBD1 (6 bases). Germline loops: CDR1 SGHVS, CDR2 FQNEAQ. The CDR3 is 15 residues long. The V gene lost 6 bases and the J gene lost 2 bases, with 16 bases spanning the gap. CDR3 amino acids: CASRQMTGTQETQYF. The CDR3 bases are TGTGCCAGCAGACAAATGACCGGGACACAAGAGACCCAGTACTTC.

This rearrangement joins TRBV5-1 to TRBJ2-7, with 9 bases aligning to TRBD2. The CDR3 length is 16 residues. The V gene end was trimmed by 0 bases and the J gene end by 5 bases; junction bases not matched to a gene: 9. The V gene's germline CDR1 is SGHRS and CDR2 YFSETQ. The CDR3 loop is CASSLVASGNVNEQYF. The DNA of the CDR3 is TGCGCCAGCAGCTTGGTGGCTAGCGGGAATGTGAACGAGCAGTACTTC.

DNA for the CDR3: TGTGCCAGCAGCCCAAGCGCCTCCCCTAGCGGACTAAGGCAGTACTTC. Protein sequence: CASSPSASPSGLRQYF. V and J are TRBV7-8 and TRBJ2-7; 7 nucleotides match TRBD2. This CDR3 is built from 16 residues. Germline V gene lookup returns CDR1 SGHVS and CDR2 FQNEAQ. V shed 5 bases, J shed 9 bases, and the junction held 19 bases outside the gene matches. Drawing the rest from reference TRBV7-8 and TRBJ2-7, the complete variable domain is GAGVSQSPRYKVAKRGQDVALRCDPISGHVSLFWYQQALGQGPEFLTYFQNEAQLDKSGLPSDRFFAERPEGSVSTLKIQRTQQEDSAVYLCASSPSASPSGLRQYFGPGTRLTVT.

The J gene is TRBJ1-6, the V gene TRBV12-3 or TRBV12-4; D uncertain. The germline V and J ends were trimmed by 7 bases and 6 bases, with 10 bases remaining between them. The CDR3 totals 13 residues. CDR3 loop: CASTRPGNSPLHF. The CDR3 region has the DNA TGTGCCAGCACGCGGCCGGGTAATTCACCCCTCCACTTT.

The chain links TRBV11-2 to TRBJ2-1; 7 nucleotides align to TRBD1. From germline, CDR1 is SGHAT and CDR2 FQNNGV. The J segment lost 4 bases and the V segment lost 5 bases, leaving 5 bases of the junction unmatched. The CDR3 consists of 14 residues. In DNA, the CDR3 is TGTGCCAGCAGCCCTCAGGGGGTATACAATGAGCAGTTCTTC. The encoded protein is CASSPQGVYNEQFF.